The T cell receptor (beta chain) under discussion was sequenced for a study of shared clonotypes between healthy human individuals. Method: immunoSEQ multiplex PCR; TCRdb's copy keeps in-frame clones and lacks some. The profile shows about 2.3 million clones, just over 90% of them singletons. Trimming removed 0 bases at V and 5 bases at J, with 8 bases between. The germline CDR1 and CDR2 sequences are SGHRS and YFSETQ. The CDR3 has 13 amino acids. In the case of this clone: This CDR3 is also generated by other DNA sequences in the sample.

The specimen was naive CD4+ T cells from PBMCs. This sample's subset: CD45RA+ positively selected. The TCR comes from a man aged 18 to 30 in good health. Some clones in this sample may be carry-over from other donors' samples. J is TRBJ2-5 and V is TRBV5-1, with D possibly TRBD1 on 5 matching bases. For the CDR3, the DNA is TGCGCCAGCAGCTTGGGGGGCTCGGAGACCCAGTACTTC. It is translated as CASSLGGSETQYF.